This T cell receptor beta chain is drawn from a study of CD8 T cells in ankylosing spondylitis. General observations from the study: Certain motif variants had earlier appeared in reactive arthritis synovial fluid and blood. Within ankylosing spondylitis blood, a TCR beta motif made up of roughly eight highly homologous variants appeared to be characteristic. Clones linked with disease were CD8+ and fairly uncommon in the peripheral blood.

Quantitative 5'-RACE with molecular barcodes was used to make the TCR beta libraries. Via MiXCR, TCRdb re-called the 5' RACE reads, giving one row per CDR3 protein. The sample contains about 420,000 distinct CDR3 sequences, under 25% of which appear only once. As concerns this clonotype: Its antigen is currently unknown.

There are 13 residues in the CDR3. CDR1 SGHTA and CDR2 FQGTGA come from the germline V gene. V was trimmed by 4 bases and J by 9 bases, leaving 13 bases between them. V gene TRBV7-3 combines with J gene TRBJ2-1, with a weak D call TRBD1 (5 bases). The sequence was collected from a male donor with ankylosing spondylitis. The specimen was blood, either unsorted or a sorted T cell fraction (not recorded which). The chain's CDR3 is CASSSASTGEQFF. CDR3 sequence (DNA): TGTGCCAGCAGCTCCGCTTCTACAGGTGAGCAGTTCTTC. The whole variable domain, filled in from reference TRBV7-3 and TRBJ2-1, reads GAGVSQTPSNKVTEKGKYVELRCDPISGHTALYWYRQSLGQGPEFLIYFQGTGAADDSGLPNDRFFAVRPEGSVSTLKIQRTERGDSAVYLCASSSASTGEQFFGPGTRLTVL.